This T cell receptor beta chain was found in a study of T cell responses to AZD1222 COVID-19 vaccine. As for the study in general: Doses given second, at about 4 or about 12 weeks, were pooled.

Broader study findings: There were repertoire samples only from the period after the peak T cell response. Only six individuals given AZD1222 were seropositive at baseline. Donor demographics were predominantly white British with a female majority; clonal diversity may be underestimated.

As for this clone: The antigen is not known.

Measured with immunoSEQ multiplex PCR; TCRdb has only the in-frame clones, and not every one. Of roughly 93,000 clones listed, roughly nine tenths were seen once; the top ten hold about 1.5%. The CDR3 contains 14 residues. V was cut by 6 bases and J by 5 bases, with 16 bases left in between. Per germline, CDR1 MNHEY and CDR2 SMNVEV (reference sequence). The receptor was isolated from an adult in good health. The sample here was peripheral blood, taken on day 0 of AZD1222 vaccination. The gene calls are TRBV27 and TRBJ1-2, with a possible D match to TRBD1 (6 bases). The CDR3 is CASSRGGVGYGYTF. DNA of the CDR3: TGTGCCAGCAGCCGAGGGGGGGTTGGGTATGGCTACACCTTC.